This T cell receptor (beta chain) originates from a study of CD8 T cells in ankylosing spondylitis. The table lists this clonotype with many counts. Its antigen is undetermined. Between the trimmed V and J ends, which lost 6 bases and 0 bases, there was a span of 11 bases. The CDR3 consists of 15 residues. Germline CDR1 reads SGHAT; CDR2 reads FQNNGV. In TCRdb, the 5' RACE reads were re-called with MiXCR into one record per CDR3 protein. The top ten clones hold roughly 14% of a sample with 350,000 to 450,000 distinct CDR3 sequences, around 20% of them seen once. General study results and limits: Seemingly distinctive of ankylosing spondylitis blood was a TCR beta motif formed by eight highly homologous variants.

Input material: blood, either unsorted or a sorted T cell fraction (not recorded which). The chain couples TRBV11-2 to TRBJ2-2, with D perhaps matching TRBD1 (6 bases). The receptor comes from a male donor with ankylosing spondylitis or in good health (not recorded which). The CDR3 loop is CASSFPGANTGELFF. CDR3 bases: TGTGCCAGCAGTTTCCCAGGGGCGAACACCGGGGAGCTGTTTTTT.